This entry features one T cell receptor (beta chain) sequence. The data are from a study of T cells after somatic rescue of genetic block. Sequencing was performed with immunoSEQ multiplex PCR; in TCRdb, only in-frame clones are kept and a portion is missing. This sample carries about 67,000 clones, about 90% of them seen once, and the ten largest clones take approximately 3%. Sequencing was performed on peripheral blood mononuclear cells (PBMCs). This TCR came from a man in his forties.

CDR3: CASRQGETQYF. The CDR3, as DNA: TGTGCCAGTAGACAGGGGGAGACCCAGTACTTC. The genes are TRBV19 and TRBJ2-5, with 7 bases aligning to TRBD1. Trimming cost V 6 bases and J 5 bases; bases outside gene matches: 0. This CDR3 is built from 11 residues. Per the germline V gene, CDR1 is LNHDA and CDR2 is SQIVND (reference sequence).